One and the same sample provided the 4 T cell receptor beta chains below, sequenced in a study of metastatic and nonmetastatic thyroid tumors. Among the patients, none had received any treatment before thyroid surgery. TCRdb redid the clone calls on the PCR reads using MiXCR. This sample carries 9,100 or so clones, over 35% of them seen once, and the ten largest clones take about a third. The source material was tumor tissue. The receptors were sampled from a male donor with papillary thyroid cancer or a benign thyroid nodule (not recorded which). Some clones in this sample may be carry-over from other donors' samples.

A note on this clone: The junction does not match germline at one end; this may be a read error. This chain joins TRBV27 and TRBJ2-6, with a possible D match to TRBD2 (6 bases). There are 16 residues in the CDR3. Germline V gene lookup returns CDR1 MNHEY and CDR2 SMNVEV (reference sequence). Written as DNA, the CDR3 is TGTGCCAGCAGTTTAACGGGGGTAGAAGGGGCCAACGTCATGACTTTC. It is translated as CASSLTGVEGANVMTF.

J is TRBJ2-1 and V is TRBV20-1; D gene ambiguous. Germline loops: CDR1 DFQATT, CDR2 SNEGSKA (reference sequence). Trimming removed 0 bases from V and 3 bases from J, with 9 bases in between. The CDR3 has 14 residues. CDR3 amino acids: CSARDWRNYNEQFF. DNA of the CDR3: TGCAGTGCTAGAGACTGGCGGAACTACAATGAGCAGTTCTTC.

The genes are TRBV18 and TRBJ2-1, with D hard to call. This CDR3 has 17 amino acids. Germline CDR1 KGHSH, CDR2 LQKENI. V lost 3 bases, J lost 4 bases, and 19 bases lay in between. The CDR3 DNA reads as TGTGCCAGCTCACCCGCAGAACTCCGGGTCCATTACAATGAGCAGTTCTTC. It encodes CASSPAELRVHYNEQFF.

In this sample, this clone is medium-sized. The rearrangement links TRBV6-1 to TRBJ2-3; 10 bases map to TRBD2. The CDR3 totals 15 residues. With V trimmed by 4 bases and J by 2 bases, 3 bases remained unmatched. Germline V gene lookup returns CDR1 MNHNS and CDR2 SASEGT. Here the CDR3 DNA reads TGTGCCAGCAGTGGACTAGCGGGCAACACAGATACGCAGTATTTT. Encoded protein: CASSGLAGNTDTQYF.